This T cell receptor beta chain was sequenced in a study of beta chain features in type 1 diabetes (dated by TCRdb to 2017 to 2018). Study-level background: Mean age, gender distribution, total cell number and subset yield were not different between patients and healthy donors. The study compared the TCRB repertoires of sorted circulating CD4+ T cell subsets in recently diagnosed type 1 diabetes patients with those in matched healthy donors. A total of approximately 99,000,000 sorted cells were examined across all samples, and RNA yield correlated strongly with the number of cells per subset. Naive and central memory subsets were obtained from all 28 donors, but regulatory and stem cell-like memory subsets were isolated from only 8 patients and 8 healthy donors.

The paper as a whole reports these results and caveats: Naive, central memory and regulatory TCRB repertoires appeared to be more similar among patients than among healthy donors. At VDJ recombination sites, patients with type 1 diabetes made fewer insertions and deleted more nucleotides, a pattern implying thymic rearrangement abnormalities. Because cDNA rather than genomic DNA was sequenced, highly expressing activated cells could have been over-represented, although no difference in activation and CD3 levels was found between groups. PCR might favor shorter templates, but patient and control samples were amplified and corrected together, so any skew would affect both groups equally. A moderate but significant shortening of TCRB CDR3 length was observed in type 1 diabetes patients in all four CD4+ subsets. Because small numbers of individuals were included in the HLA sub-analyses, any influence of HLA type on TCRB rearrangement was left unresolved.

Each donor gave one peripheral blood draw, around 100 mL on average, collected into heparinised tubes. A BD FACSAria II was used to sort naive, central memory, regulatory and stem cell-like memory CD4+ T cells with a panel that included CD45RO, CCR7, CD25, CD127, CD95 and CD27. Purity was above 98% for every sorted population. PBMCs were separated immediately by Lymphoprep density gradient centrifugation and were stained directly, without being cultured. Samples were stained and sorted in pairs, with one healthy donor and one patient per experiment, so that batch effects were minimized. The CDR3 runs 18 residues from the cysteine to the phenylalanine. Only the CDR3 portion is preserved as DNA: 54 bases, with reading frame beginning at the first base. This clone was seen a handful of times. The antigen this receptor binds is unknown. One base away there is no much larger clone; base qualities are not given.

The High Capacity cDNA Reverse Transcription Kit was used to reverse transcribe all of the isolated RNA, meaning that expressed TCRB transcripts were what got sequenced. Naive, central memory and regulatory T cell samples underwent deep immunoSEQ sequencing, averaging roughly 3.5 million total reads per sample. After sorted cells were lysed in RLT buffer, RNA was extracted with DNase-treated RNeasy Micro or Mini kits, with the choice depending on cell number. Each cell subset was processed on its own to prevent cross-contamination, while patient and healthy donor samples were processed together. The immunoSEQ multiplex PCR was used to amplify TCRB sequences from cDNA, yielding 87-bp fragments that span the CDR3 region. Amplicons were sequenced on the Illumina HiSeq platform. The study's processing was this. Synthetic template baselines were used to correct PCR bias computationally, reads within Hamming distance 2 were collapsed, and singletons that could not be merged were discarded. Reads were aligned to IMGT to assign V, D and J genes, CDR3 length, and insertions or deletions at six rearrangement sites. Within each subset, clonotype counts were normalized to the number of sorted cells before true diversity and Gini coefficients were calculated with the tcR R package. The overlap coefficient, calculated on TCRB nucleotide sequences, was used to measure repertoire sharing. Out-of-frame TCRB sequences from naive cells were analyzed to stand in for the pre-selection repertoire. TCRdb obtained this table from immuneACCESS and retained in-frame rearrangements with V and J assigned. These tables miss some clones; where compared with another copy, unresolved V genes account for less than half of the shortfall, and the remainder is unexplained. V, J and clone size reflect that table, while D and trimming were determined from the DNA. The sample profile shows under 250,000 clones; around 14% of them were found once. The ten top clones hold 0.025% to 0.03% of the sample.

This TCR came from a woman in her thirties or forties in good health. The sample was naive CD4+ T cells from blood. What this sample's cell subset or site label stands for: true naive CD4+ T cells. The rearranged chain carries TRBV21-1 and TRBJ2-6; TRBD1 is taken as the D call from the table, unchecked against the DNA. TRBV21-1 is shown as a pseudogene. The CDR3 reads CASKPYRDSDSGANVLTF. The bases read TGTGCCAGCAAGCCGTACCGGGACAGTGACTCTGGGGCCAACGTCCTGACTTTC.